This T cell receptor beta chain was captured in a study of cytomegalovirus exposure and HLA in healthy donors. Germline assignment: CDR1 MDHEN and CDR2 SYDVKM. The length of the CDR3 is 15 residues. The V segment lost 6 bases and the J segment 4 bases; nucleotides outside the gene matches: 9. In regard to this clone: As yet, its antigen is unknown.

This PCR relied on a set of 60 Vbeta primers and 13 Jbeta primers. Clones were sequenced by immunoSEQ multiplex PCR, and TCRdb holds only the in-frame ones, with some missing. The sample has some 80,000 clones; about 79% are singletons. Findings and limits, study-wide: Most subjects' HLA-A and HLA-B alleles were reportedly predicted from TCR beta sequences. An analysis that was carried out later associated about 17,000 TCR beta sequences with HLA alleles at 0.05 false discovery rate.

The rearrangement uses TRBV28 and TRBJ2-4, with 7 bases lining up with TRBD1. The receptor was isolated from a man aged 35 to 55 in good health and CMV-seronegative. Sequencing was carried out using PBMCs. The CDR3 coding sequence is TGTGCCAGCAGGCTAACAGGGGCCGGAAAAAACATTCAGTACTTC. It is translated as CASRLTGAGKNIQYF.